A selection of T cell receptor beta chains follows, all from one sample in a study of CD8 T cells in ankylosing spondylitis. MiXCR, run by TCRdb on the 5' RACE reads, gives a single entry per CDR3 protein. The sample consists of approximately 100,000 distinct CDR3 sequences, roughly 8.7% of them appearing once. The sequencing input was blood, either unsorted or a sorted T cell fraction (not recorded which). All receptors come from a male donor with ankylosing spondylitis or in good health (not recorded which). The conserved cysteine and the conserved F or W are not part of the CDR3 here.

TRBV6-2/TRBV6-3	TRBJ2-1	ASTLVRGHNEQF
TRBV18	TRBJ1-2	ASSPPGQGYGYT
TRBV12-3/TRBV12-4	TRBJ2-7	ASSPDRGLTYEQY
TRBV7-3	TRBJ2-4	ASSLTGGTGNVAKNIQY
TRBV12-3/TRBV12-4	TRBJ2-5	ASSHRRQGALRETQY
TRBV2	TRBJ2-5	ASSRDMQETQY
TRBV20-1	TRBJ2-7	SAPAQGYYEQY
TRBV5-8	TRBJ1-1	ASSFPDEAEAF
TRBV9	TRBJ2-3	ASSVAFLGTDTQY
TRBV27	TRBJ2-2	ASSFSLDVLF
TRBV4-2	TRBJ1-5	ASSPVRELNQPQH
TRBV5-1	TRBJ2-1	ASSLTGSNEQF
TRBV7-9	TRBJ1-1	ASSSQGGAEAF
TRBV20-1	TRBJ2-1	SARGSAYNEQF
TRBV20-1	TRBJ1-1	SAWTGKGTEAF
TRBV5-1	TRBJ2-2	ASSSTRGTGYTGELF
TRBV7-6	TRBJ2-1	ASSPGTIPYNEQF
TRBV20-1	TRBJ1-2	SARPTSKGSGYGYT
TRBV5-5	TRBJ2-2	ASSLMNTGELF
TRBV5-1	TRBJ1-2	ASRTELGAGYT
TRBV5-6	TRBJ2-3	ASSLRAGWGTDTQY
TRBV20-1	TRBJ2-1	SARDPNSGRGGWANEQF
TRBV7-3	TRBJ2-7	ASSWRDFDRDEQY
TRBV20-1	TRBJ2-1	SARLTRLKQNEQF
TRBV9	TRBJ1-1	ASSVERGTEAF
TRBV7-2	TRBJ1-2	ASSREGTGQGTSGYT
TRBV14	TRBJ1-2	ASSQVAGGVYGYT
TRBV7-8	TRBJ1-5	ASSLLGPSDQPQH
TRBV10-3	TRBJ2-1	AISDQSRVYRTNEQF
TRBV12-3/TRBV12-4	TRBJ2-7	ASTWGAGKDGYEQY
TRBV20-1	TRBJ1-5	SASQGVGQPQH
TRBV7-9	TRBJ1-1	ASSFPLGQADTEAF
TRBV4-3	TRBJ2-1	ASSPARDPSSYNEQF
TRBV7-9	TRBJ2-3	ASSPPPGSHTQY
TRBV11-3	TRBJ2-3	ASSLSHPVDTQY
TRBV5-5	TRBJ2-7	ASSLDAGGEQY
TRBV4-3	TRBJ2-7	ATRGQEGFEEY
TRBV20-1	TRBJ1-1	SAPPWQVGPAEAF
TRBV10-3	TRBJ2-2	AISESWTGNTGELF
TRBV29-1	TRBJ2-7	SGAGSDEQY
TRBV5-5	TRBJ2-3	ASSLRAALQDTQY
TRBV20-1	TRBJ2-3	SARDQRGPDTQY
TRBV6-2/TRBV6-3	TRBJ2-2	ASGAVNTGELF
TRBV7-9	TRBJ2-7	ASSFGWNEQY
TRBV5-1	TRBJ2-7	ASFGTDYEQY
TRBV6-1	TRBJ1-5	ASSPQLPGGNQPQH
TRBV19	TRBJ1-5	ASVREYRSNQPQH
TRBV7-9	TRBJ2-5	ASSPQETQY
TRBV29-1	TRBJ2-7	SVTGQGVSYEQY
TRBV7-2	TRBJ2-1	ASSEDPWPMKQF
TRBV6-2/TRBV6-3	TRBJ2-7	ATPLGQTYEQY
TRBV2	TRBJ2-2	ASSEIDRSTGELF